This TCR beta chain was profiled in a study of cytomegalovirus exposure and HLA in healthy donors. Study-level background: There were 85 million or so unique TCRs (from HLA-typed donors) in an early data release.

Germline CDR1 reads SGHNT; CDR2 reads YYREEE (reference sequence). This CDR3 is built from 14 residues. The V gene lost 4 bases and the J gene lost 1 base, with 11 bases spanning the gap. PCR used 60 Vbeta primers and 13 Jbeta primers. Clones were sequenced by immunoSEQ multiplex PCR, and TCRdb holds only the in-frame ones, with some missing. The sample yields roughly 95,000 clones, approximately 80% seen once. Findings and limits, study-wide: TCR beta V segments were, for the most part, productive about 87% or about 30% of the time in an earlier analysis.

This clone turned up a few times. Its matching antigen is unknown. Sequencing used PBMCs. The J gene is TRBJ1-2, the V gene TRBV5-4; D unresolved. The sequence derives from a man aged 30 to 39 in good health and CMV-seropositive. CDR3 DNA: TGTGCCAGCAGCACCAGGAACCTTAACTATGGCTACACCTTC. It encodes CASSTRNLNYGYTF.